Listed below are T cell receptor beta chains from one sample, sequenced in a study of blood T cells in healthy people across ages. TCRdb recomputed calls from the 5' RACE reads with MiXCR, one row per CDR3 protein. The sample records about 1.6 million distinct CDR3 sequences, roughly a third being singletons. The sequenced sample consisted of blood. The receptors originated from a woman aged 25 to 39 in good health. Each CDR3 is given with its conserved first and last residue. The D gene is left open where the match is weak. Clone size is not always given. Where it is, it says once, few, many or a class for expanded clones.

TRBD2,TRBV27,TRBJ2-3,-,TGTGCCAGCAGTTTAGCTCTAGCGGGGGGGATAGATGCGCAGTATTTT,CASSLALAGGIDAQYF
-,TRBV2,TRBJ2-5,few,TGTGCCAGCAGTAGATACTCTGGGGGACAAGAGACCCAGTACTTC,CASSRYSGGQETQYF
-,TRBV3-1,TRBJ2-1,-,TGTGCCGGCAGCCATAAGAATCGGGGCAATGAGCAGTTCTTC,CAGSHKNRGNEQFF
-,TRBV5-1,TRBJ1-1,-,TGCGCCAGCAGCTCTTCCGGGGGAGACACTGAAGCTTTCTTT,CASSSSGGDTEAFF
TRBD1,TRBV10-3,TRBJ2-3,few,TGTGCCACCGACGGACAGGGAAGCACAGATACGCAGTATTTT,CATDGQGSTDTQYF
-,TRBV4-1,TRBJ2-7,many,TGCGCCAGCAGCCACCCTCCGAGGGGGGTCCGCGAGCAGTACTTC,CASSHPPRGVREQYF
-,TRBV6-5,TRBJ2-3,many,TGTGCCAGCAGTTACTCGACGGGGGCGCGAGATACGCAGTATTTT,CASSYSTGARDTQYF
-,TRBV5-1,TRBJ2-1,few,TGCGCCAGCAGCTTGGCCGGGGCTTCGAATGAGCAGTTCTTC,CASSLAGASNEQFF
TRBD1,TRBV5-1,TRBJ2-5,many,TGCGCCAGCAGCCGACGACAGGGAAAGGAGACCCAGTACTTC,CASSRRQGKETQYF
-,TRBV4-1,TRBJ2-5,-,TGCGCCAGCAGCCAGGCCCGTAGCAGTGGGGAGACCCAGTACTTC,CASSQARSSGETQYF
-,TRBV20-1,TRBJ2-7,few,TGCAGTGCTAGGAAGAGGGTCCTTGAAGAGCAGTACTTC,CSARKRVLEEQYF
TRBD1,TRBV20-1,TRBJ1-1,-,TGCAGTGCCCTGACAGGGGTGAACACTGAAGCTTTCTTT,CSALTGVNTEAFF
-,TRBV11-2,TRBJ1-2,few,TGCGCCAGCAGCTTAAAAGGCAGGGACTTAGCTAACTATGGCTACACCTTC,CASSLKGRDLANYGYTF
TRBD2,TRBV18,TRBJ2-1,few,TGTGCCAGCTCACGCCCGGGACTAGCGGGAGACTCCTACAATGAGCAGTTCTTC,CASSRPGLAGDSYNEQFF
-,TRBV28,TRBJ2-3,few,TGTGCCAGCAGTTTACCGGGCTACACAGATACGCAGTATTTT,CASSLPGYTDTQYF
-,TRBV20-1,TRBJ1-1,-,TGCAGTGCCATCCGGGGCACTGAAGCTTTCTTT,CSAIRGTEAFF
-,TRBV27,TRBJ2-5,few,TGTGCCAGCAGTTCATACACGGTCGGAGAGACCCAGTACTTC,CASSSYTVGETQYF
-,TRBV7-3,TRBJ2-3,-,TGTGCCAGCAGCTTAGTAGGTTGGGATACGCAGTATTTT,CASSLVGWDTQYF